A selection of T cell receptor beta chains follows, all from one sample in a study of technical replicates of blood from a handful of donors. Assay used: immunoSEQ multiplex PCR; TCRdb lists only in-frame clones, some missing. The sample consists of around 83,000 clones, about 91% of them appearing once. The sequencing input was T cells isolated from PBMCs. Receptors originate from a human donor in good health. Some clones in this sample may be carry-over from other donors' samples. CDR3s include the opening cysteine and the closing phenylalanine or tryptophan. D genes are given only for firm matches. Expanded clones are given a class, and other clones once, few, many or no size at all.

abundance: .
d_gene: .
j_gene: TRBJ2-1
v_gene: TRBV30
CDR3aa: CAWTPWATDKNEQFF
CDR3nt: TGTGCCTGGACCCCTTGGGCGACCGATAAAAATGAGCAGTTCTTC

abundance: .
d_gene: .
j_gene: TRBJ1-4
v_gene: TRBV6-5
CDR3aa: CASSRQRATNEKLFF
CDR3nt: TGTGCCAGCAGCCGACAGAGAGCAACTAATGAAAAACTGTTTTTT

abundance: .
d_gene: TRBD2
j_gene: TRBJ2-2
v_gene: TRBV5-6
CDR3aa: CASSLVRGLAGTGELFF
CDR3nt: TGTGCCAGCAGCTTGGTGCGGGGACTAGCGGGAACCGGGGAGCTGTTTTTT

abundance: .
d_gene: TRBD1
j_gene: TRBJ2-2
v_gene: TRBV6-4
CDR3aa: CASSETGDTGELFF
CDR3nt: TGTGCCAGCAGCGAAACAGGGGACACCGGGGAGCTGTTTTTT

abundance: .
d_gene: .
j_gene: TRBJ1-1
v_gene: TRBV6-4
CDR3aa: CASSDNYNTEAFF
CDR3nt: TGTGCCAGCAGTGACAACTATAACACTGAAGCTTTCTTT

abundance: .
d_gene: .
j_gene: TRBJ1-2
v_gene: TRBV28
CDR3aa: CASSFRTPSYGYTF
CDR3nt: TGTGCCAGCAGTTTCAGGACACCATCTTATGGCTACACCTTC

abundance: .
d_gene: TRBD1
j_gene: TRBJ1-2
v_gene: TRBV11-2
CDR3aa: CASSLGGGSNYGYTF
CDR3nt: TGTGCCAGCAGCTTAGGAGGGGGCAGTAACTATGGCTACACCTTC

abundance: .
d_gene: TRBD1
j_gene: TRBJ2-5
v_gene: TRBV15
CDR3aa: CATSRRQGIIATQYF
CDR3nt: TGTGCCACCAGCAGACGACAGGGCATAATTGCGACCCAGTACTTC

abundance: once
d_gene: .
j_gene: TRBJ1-1
v_gene: TRBV6-5
CDR3aa: CASISYLGENTEAFF
CDR3nt: TGTGCCAGCATTTCTTACTTGGGAGAGAACACTGAAGCTTTCTTT

abundance: few
d_gene: .
j_gene: TRBJ1-5
v_gene: TRBV7-2
CDR3aa: CASSLGIGQKHQPQHF
CDR3nt: TGTGCCAGCAGCTTAGGTATCGGACAGAAGCATCAGCCCCAGCATTTT

abundance: .
d_gene: TRBD1
j_gene: TRBJ2-7
v_gene: TRBV28
CDR3aa: CAGNSGTGTYEQYF
CDR3nt: TGTGCCGGCAATTCCGGGACAGGGACCTACGAGCAGTACTTC

abundance: .
d_gene: .
j_gene: TRBJ2-3
v_gene: TRBV7-3
CDR3aa: CASSLGLTDTQYF
CDR3nt: TGTGCCAGCAGCTTGGGACTGACAGATACGCAGTATTTT

abundance: .
d_gene: .
j_gene: TRBJ1-1
v_gene: TRBV19
CDR3aa: CASSIVLSYGTEAFF
CDR3nt: TGTGCCAGTAGTATAGTCCTCTCCTACGGCACTGAAGCTTTCTTT

abundance: .
d_gene: .
j_gene: TRBJ2-1
v_gene: TRBV6-5
CDR3aa: CASRLSGVYNEQFF
CDR3nt: TGTGCCAGCAGGCTTAGCGGAGTCTACAATGAGCAGTTCTTC

abundance: once
d_gene: .
j_gene: TRBJ2-1
v_gene: TRBV20-1
CDR3aa: CSITSHNEQFF
CDR3nt: TGCTCCATAACTAGTCACAATGAGCAGTTCTTC

abundance: once
d_gene: TRBD1
j_gene: TRBJ1-2
v_gene: TRBV30
CDR3aa: CAWSYVGEGARGYTF
CDR3nt: TGTGCCTGGAGTTATGTCGGAGAGGGGGCGAGGGGCTACACCTTC

abundance: .
d_gene: TRBD2
j_gene: TRBJ2-1
v_gene: TRBV10-1
CDR3aa: CASTRGLAGDDEQFF
CDR3nt: TGCGCCAGCACAAGAGGTCTAGCGGGAGATGATGAGCAGTTCTTC

abundance: .
d_gene: .
j_gene: TRBJ2-1
v_gene: TRBV13
CDR3aa: CASSLLAREQFF
CDR3nt: TGTGCCAGCAGCTTACTAGCTCGGGAGCAGTTCTTC

abundance: .
d_gene: TRBD1
j_gene: TRBJ1-3
v_gene: TRBV9
CDR3aa: CASSVGQGNTIYF
CDR3nt: TGTGCCAGCAGCGTGGGACAGGGAAACACCATATATTTT

abundance: .
d_gene: TRBD2
j_gene: TRBJ2-7
v_gene: TRBV6-1
CDR3aa: CASSRLAGEVYEQYF
CDR3nt: TGTGCCAGCAGTAGACTAGCGGGAGAGGTCTACGAGCAGTACTTC

abundance: .
d_gene: TRBD1
j_gene: TRBJ2-7
v_gene: TRBV5-1
CDR3aa: CASSRYRGSSYEQYF
CDR3nt: TGCGCCAGCAGCCGATACAGGGGTAGCTCCTACGAGCAGTACTTC

abundance: .
d_gene: TRBD1
j_gene: TRBJ2-5
v_gene: TRBV27
CDR3aa: CASSSPWTGGVGTQYF
CDR3nt: TGTGCCAGCAGTTCCCCCTGGACAGGGGGCGTCGGGACCCAGTACTTC

abundance: .
d_gene: TRBD1
j_gene: TRBJ2-7
v_gene: TRBV11-2
CDR3aa: CASSITSGTDYEQYF
CDR3nt: TGTGCCAGCAGCATCACTTCCGGGACAGATTACGAGCAGTACTTC

abundance: .
d_gene: .
j_gene: TRBJ1-1
v_gene: TRBV7-9
CDR3aa: CASSSGALGVTEAFF
CDR3nt: TGTGCCAGCAGCTCAGGGGCCCTCGGAGTCACTGAAGCTTTCTTT

abundance: .
d_gene: TRBD2
j_gene: TRBJ2-7
v_gene: TRBV18
CDR3aa: CASSGLAGDEQYF
CDR3nt: TGTGCCAGCTCAGGACTAGCGGGAGACGAGCAGTACTTC

abundance: .
d_gene: TRBD2
j_gene: TRBJ2-3
v_gene: TRBV15
CDR3aa: CATSRLAGGSDTQYF
CDR3nt: TGTGCCACCAGCAGGCTAGCGGGAGGATCAGATACGCAGTATTTT

abundance: few
d_gene: .
j_gene: TRBJ1-2
v_gene: TRBV7-9
CDR3aa: CASSPMMGPGWGYTF
CDR3nt: TGTGCCAGCAGCCCCATGATGGGGCCTGGATGGGGCTACACCTTC

abundance: .
d_gene: .
j_gene: TRBJ1-3
v_gene: TRBV5-1
CDR3aa: CASSFGGGIGSGNTIYF
CDR3nt: TGCGCCAGCAGCTTCGGAGGAGGGATAGGATCTGGAAACACCATATATTTT

abundance: .
d_gene: .
j_gene: TRBJ2-7
v_gene: TRBV30
CDR3aa: CAWSGLNYEQYF
CDR3nt: TGTGCCTGGAGTGGCCTAAACTACGAGCAGTACTTC

abundance: many
d_gene: .
j_gene: TRBJ1-1
v_gene: TRBV5-1
CDR3aa: CASLEGLGLDTEAFF
CDR3nt: TGCGCCAGCCTGGAGGGTCTGGGGCTTGACACTGAAGCTTTCTTT

abundance: .
d_gene: .
j_gene: TRBJ1-1
v_gene: TRBV7-3
CDR3aa: CASSLNVDTEAFF
CDR3nt: TGTGCCAGCAGCTTAAATGTAGACACTGAAGCTTTCTTT

abundance: .
d_gene: .
j_gene: TRBJ1-2
v_gene: TRBV5-5
CDR3aa: CASSWRGRVADGYTF
CDR3nt: TGTGCCAGCAGCTGGCGGGGAAGGGTTGCGGATGGCTACACCTTC